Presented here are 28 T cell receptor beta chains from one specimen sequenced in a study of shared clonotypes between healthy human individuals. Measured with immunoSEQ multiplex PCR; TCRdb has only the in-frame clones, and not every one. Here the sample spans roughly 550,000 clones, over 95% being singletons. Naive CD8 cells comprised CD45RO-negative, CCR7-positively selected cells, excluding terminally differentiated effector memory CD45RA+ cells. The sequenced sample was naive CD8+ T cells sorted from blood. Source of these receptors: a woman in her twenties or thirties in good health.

The CDR3 region has the DNA TGCGCCAGCAGACCAGGGCCCACTGAAGCTTTCTTT. Protein sequence: CASRPGPTEAFF. The J gene is TRBJ1-1, the V gene TRBV5-1; TRBD1 is a possible D gene (5 bases). Trimming stripped 5 bases from V and 4 bases from J, with 9 bases between. Looked up from germline, CDR1 is SGHRS and CDR2 is YFSETQ. This CDR3 has 12 residues.

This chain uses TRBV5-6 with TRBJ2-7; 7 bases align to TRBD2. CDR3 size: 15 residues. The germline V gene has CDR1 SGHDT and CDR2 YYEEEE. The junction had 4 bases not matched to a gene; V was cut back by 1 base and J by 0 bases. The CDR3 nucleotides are TGTGCCAGCAGCTTGTGGGAGGGGACCTCCTACGAGCAGTACTTC. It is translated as CASSLWEGTSYEQYF.

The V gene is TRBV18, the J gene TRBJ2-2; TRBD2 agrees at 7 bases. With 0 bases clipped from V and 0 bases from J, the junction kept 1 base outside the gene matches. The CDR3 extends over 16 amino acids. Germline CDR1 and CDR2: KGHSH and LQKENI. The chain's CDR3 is CASSPPRGANTGELFF. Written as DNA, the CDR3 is TGTGCCAGCTCACCACCTCGGGGGGCGAACACCGGGGAGCTGTTTTTT. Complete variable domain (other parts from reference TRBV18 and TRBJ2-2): NAGVMQNPRHLVRRRGQEARLRCSPMKGHSHVYWYRQLPEEGLKFMVYLQKENIIDESGMPKERFSAEFPKEGPSILRIQQVVRGDSAAYFCASSPPRGANTGELFFGEGSRLTVL.

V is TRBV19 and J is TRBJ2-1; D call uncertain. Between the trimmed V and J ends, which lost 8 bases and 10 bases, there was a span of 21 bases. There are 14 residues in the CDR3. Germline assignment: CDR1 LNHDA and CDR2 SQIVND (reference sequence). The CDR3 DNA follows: TGTGCCAGTCGTCCCGGGCTAGGTGCCATGGAGCAGTTCTTC. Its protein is CASRPGLGAMEQFF.

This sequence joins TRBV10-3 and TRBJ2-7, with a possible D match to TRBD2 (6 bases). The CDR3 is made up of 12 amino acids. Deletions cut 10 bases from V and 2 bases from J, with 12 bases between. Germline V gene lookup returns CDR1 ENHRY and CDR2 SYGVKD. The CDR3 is CATYGGTYEQYF. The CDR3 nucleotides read TGTGCCACCTATGGAGGGACCTACGAGCAGTACTTC.

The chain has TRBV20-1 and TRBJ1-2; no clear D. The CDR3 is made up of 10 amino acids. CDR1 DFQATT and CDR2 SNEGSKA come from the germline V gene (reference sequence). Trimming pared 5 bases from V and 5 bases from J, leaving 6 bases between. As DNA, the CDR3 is TGCAGTGCTCTGGAGTATGGCTACACCTTC. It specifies CSALEYGYTF.

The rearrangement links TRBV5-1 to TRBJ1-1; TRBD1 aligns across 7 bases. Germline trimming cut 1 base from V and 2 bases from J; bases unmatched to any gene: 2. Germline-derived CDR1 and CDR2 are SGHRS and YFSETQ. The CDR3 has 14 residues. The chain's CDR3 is CASSLTGANTEAFF. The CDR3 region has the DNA TGCGCCAGCAGCTTGACAGGGGCTAACACTGAAGCTTTCTTT.

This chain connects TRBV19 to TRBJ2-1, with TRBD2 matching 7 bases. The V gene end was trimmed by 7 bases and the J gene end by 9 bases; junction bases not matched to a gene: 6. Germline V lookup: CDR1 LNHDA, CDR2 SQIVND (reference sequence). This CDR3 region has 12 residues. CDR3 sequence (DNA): TGTGCCAGTATCGACCCGGGGGGTGAGCAGTTCTTC. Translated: CASIDPGGEQFF.

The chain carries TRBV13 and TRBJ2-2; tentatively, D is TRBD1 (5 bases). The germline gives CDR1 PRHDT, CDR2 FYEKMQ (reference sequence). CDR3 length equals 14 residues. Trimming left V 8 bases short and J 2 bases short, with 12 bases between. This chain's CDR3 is CASRQILNTGELFF. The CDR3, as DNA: TGTGCCAGCCGACAGATCCTAAACACCGGGGAGCTGTTTTTT.

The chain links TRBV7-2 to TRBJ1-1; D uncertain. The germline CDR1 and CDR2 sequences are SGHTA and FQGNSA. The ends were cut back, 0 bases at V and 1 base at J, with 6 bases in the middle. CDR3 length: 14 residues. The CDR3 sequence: CASSLAGGNTEAFF. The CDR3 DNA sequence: TGTGCCAGCAGCTTAGCGGGAGGGAACACTGAAGCTTTCTTT.

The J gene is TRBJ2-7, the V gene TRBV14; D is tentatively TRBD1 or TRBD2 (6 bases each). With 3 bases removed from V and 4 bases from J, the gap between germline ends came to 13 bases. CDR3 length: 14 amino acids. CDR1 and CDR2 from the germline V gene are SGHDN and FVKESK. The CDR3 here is CASSQGGYLYEQYF. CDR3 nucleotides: TGTGCCAGCAGCCAGGGGGGCTATCTGTACGAGCAGTACTTC.

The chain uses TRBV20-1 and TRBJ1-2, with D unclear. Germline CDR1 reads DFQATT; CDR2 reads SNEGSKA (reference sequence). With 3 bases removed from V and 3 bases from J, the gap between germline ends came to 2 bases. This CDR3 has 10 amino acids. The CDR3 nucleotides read TGCAGTGCTAGGGACTATGGCTACACCTTC. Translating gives CSARDYGYTF.

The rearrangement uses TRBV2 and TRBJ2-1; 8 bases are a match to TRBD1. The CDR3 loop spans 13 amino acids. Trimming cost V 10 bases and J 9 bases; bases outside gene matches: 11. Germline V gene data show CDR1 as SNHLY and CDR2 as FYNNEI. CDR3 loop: CANRQGTRGEQFF. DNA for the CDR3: TGTGCCAACCGACAGGGGACCCGGGGTGAGCAGTTCTTC.

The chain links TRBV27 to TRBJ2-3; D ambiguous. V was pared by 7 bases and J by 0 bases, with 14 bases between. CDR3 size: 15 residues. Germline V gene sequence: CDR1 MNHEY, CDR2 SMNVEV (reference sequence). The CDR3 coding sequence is TGTGCCAGCACTAACTCGCCTGGTAGCACAGATACGCAGTATTTT. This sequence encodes CASTNSPGSTDTQYF.

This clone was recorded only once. CDR3 in amino acids: CASSLSTAQDNSYEQYF. The CDR3 region has the DNA TGTGCCAGCAGCTTGTCGACGGCGCAGGACAATTCCTACGAGCAGTACTTC. The chain employs TRBV5-5 and TRBJ2-7, with D maybe TRBD1 (5 bases). The CDR3 sequence is 17 residues long. Trimming stripped 1 base from V and 1 base from J, with 18 bases between. Germline V CDR1 and CDR2: SGHKS, YYEKEE (reference sequence).

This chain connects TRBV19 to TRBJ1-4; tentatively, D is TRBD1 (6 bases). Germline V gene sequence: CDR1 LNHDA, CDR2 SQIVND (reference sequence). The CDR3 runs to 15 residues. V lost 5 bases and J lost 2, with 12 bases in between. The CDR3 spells CASSPRDTTNEKLFF. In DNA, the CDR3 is TGTGCCAGTAGTCCCAGGGACACGACTAATGAAAAACTGTTTTTT.

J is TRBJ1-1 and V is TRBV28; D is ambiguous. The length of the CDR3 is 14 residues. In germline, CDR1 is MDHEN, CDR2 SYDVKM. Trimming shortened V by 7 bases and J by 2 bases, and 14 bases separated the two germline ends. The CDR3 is CASNPAWYNTEAFF. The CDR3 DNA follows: TGTGCCAGCAACCCGGCATGGTACAACACTGAAGCTTTCTTT.

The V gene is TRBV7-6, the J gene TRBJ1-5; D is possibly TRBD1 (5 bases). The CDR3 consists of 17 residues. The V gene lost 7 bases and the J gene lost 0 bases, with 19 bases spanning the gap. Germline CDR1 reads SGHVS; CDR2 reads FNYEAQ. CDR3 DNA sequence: TGTGCCAGCAATTACCCCCCAGGGCTTAATAGCAATCAGCCCCAGCATTTT. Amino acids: CASNYPPGLNSNQPQHF.

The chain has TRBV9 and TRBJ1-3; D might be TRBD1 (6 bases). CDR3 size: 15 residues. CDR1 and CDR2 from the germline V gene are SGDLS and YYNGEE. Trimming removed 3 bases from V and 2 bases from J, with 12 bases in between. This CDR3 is CASSETGAPGNTIYF. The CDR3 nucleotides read TGTGCCAGCAGCGAGACGGGGGCACCTGGAAACACCATATATTTT.

The CDR3 loop reads CASSPTPRTPYGYTF. CDR3 DNA: TGTGCCAGCAGCCCGACCCCTCGGACCCCGTATGGCTACACCTTC. The chain recombines TRBV27 with TRBJ1-2, with D unresolved. Germline CDR1 reads MNHEY; CDR2 reads SMNVEV (reference sequence). The CDR3 has 15 amino acids. Trimming removed 6 bases from V and 5 bases from J, with 19 bases in between.

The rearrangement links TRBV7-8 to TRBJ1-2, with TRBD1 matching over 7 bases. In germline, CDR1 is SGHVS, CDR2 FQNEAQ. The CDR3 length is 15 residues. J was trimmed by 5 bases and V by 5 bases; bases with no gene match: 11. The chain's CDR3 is CASSLTGGQTYGYTF. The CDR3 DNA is TGTGCCAGCAGCCTCACCGGGGGACAGACATATGGCTACACCTTC.

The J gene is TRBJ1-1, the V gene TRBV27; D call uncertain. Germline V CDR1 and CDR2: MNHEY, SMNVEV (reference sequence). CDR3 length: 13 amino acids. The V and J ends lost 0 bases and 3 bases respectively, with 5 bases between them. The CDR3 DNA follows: TGTGCCAGCAGTTTATCAGTATACACTGAAGCTTTCTTT. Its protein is CASSLSVYTEAFF.

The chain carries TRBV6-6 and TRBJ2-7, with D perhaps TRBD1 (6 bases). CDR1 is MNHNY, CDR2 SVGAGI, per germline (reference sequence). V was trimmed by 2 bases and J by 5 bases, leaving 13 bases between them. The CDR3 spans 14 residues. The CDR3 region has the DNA TGTGCCAGCAGTTACCGTGGGGGCTCGGACGAGCAGTACTTC. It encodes CASSYRGGSDEQYF.

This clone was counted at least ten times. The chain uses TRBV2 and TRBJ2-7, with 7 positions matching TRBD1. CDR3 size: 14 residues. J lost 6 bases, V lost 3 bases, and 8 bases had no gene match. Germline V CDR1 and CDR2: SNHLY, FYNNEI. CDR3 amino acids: CASSEAGGLGEQYF. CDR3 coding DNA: TGTGCCAGCAGTGAGGCAGGGGGTCTCGGCGAGCAGTACTTC.

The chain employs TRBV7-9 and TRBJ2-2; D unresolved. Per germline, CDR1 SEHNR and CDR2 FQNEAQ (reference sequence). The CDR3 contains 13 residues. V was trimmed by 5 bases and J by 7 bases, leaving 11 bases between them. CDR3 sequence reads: CASSPTTVGELFF. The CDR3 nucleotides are TGTGCCAGCAGCCCGACGACCGTCGGGGAGCTGTTTTTT.

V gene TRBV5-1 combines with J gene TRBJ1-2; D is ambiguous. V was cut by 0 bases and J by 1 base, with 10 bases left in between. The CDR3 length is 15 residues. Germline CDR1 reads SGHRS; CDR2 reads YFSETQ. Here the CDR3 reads CASSLVGVVNYGYTF. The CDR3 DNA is TGCGCCAGCAGCTTGGTCGGGGTCGTTAACTATGGCTACACCTTC.

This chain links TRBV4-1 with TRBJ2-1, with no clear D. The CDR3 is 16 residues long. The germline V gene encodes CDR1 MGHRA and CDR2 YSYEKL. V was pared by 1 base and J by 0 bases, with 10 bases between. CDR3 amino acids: CASSQVELLSYNEQFF. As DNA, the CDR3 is TGCGCCAGCAGCCAAGTCGAATTACTCTCCTACAATGAGCAGTTCTTC.

CDR3 region: CASSPSSSTDTQYF. DNA of the CDR3: TGTGCCAGCTCACCTAGTAGTAGCACAGATACGCAGTATTTT. The V gene is TRBV18, the J gene TRBJ2-3, with D uncertain. The CDR3 loop spans 14 amino acids. Germline assignment: CDR1 KGHSH and CDR2 LQKENI. Trimming pared 3 bases from V and 0 bases from J, leaving 7 bases between.